The text below deals with one T cell receptor (beta chain). No antigen is known for it. The data are from a study of vaccination effects on CD4 cells after COVID-19. CD4+ T cells specific for antigen were expanded with viral peptide pools by the ViraFEST assay before sequencing. CD4+ T cells were isolated after 10 days of culture. It was two doses of either the BNT162b2 or mRNA-1273 vaccine that participants received. Each vaccine recipient was nucleocapsid antibody negative and had no prior SARS-CoV-2 infection. It was with approximately 10 IU/ml IL-2 and approximately 10 ug/ml peptides that a few million PBMC per well were cultured. TCRdb's table, derived via immunoSEQ multiplex PCR, lists solely in-frame clones and lacks some. The repertoire holds roughly 43,000 clones, about 74% seen once, with roughly 16% in the top ten. CDR1 and CDR2 (germline): KGHSH, LQKENI. The V and J ends lost 1 base and 6 bases, in that order; junction bases with no gene match: 9. This CDR3 comprises 16 residues.

General study findings and limits: A shortage of convalescent patients and an absence of early post-infection timepoints characterized the study.

V usage is TRBV18 and J usage is TRBJ1-1; 9 nucleotides match TRBD1. This receptor was taken from a human donor who received a COVID-19 vaccine. The specimen was CD4+ T cells from PBMCs cultured with HCoV-OC43 spike peptides, collected after COVID-19 vaccination. Documented subset: HCoV-OC43 spike overlapping peptide pool stimulation. The CDR3 DNA reads TGTGCCAGCTCACCACAGCAGGGACAGGGCGGCCCTGAAGCTTTCTTT. This codes for CASSPQQGQGGPEAFF.